This T cell receptor (beta chain) was recovered during a study of blood T cell repertoires in COVID-19. Looking at the study overall: Italy, Spain and the United States were the sources of the convalescent and acute COVID-19 samples.

Source study methods: It was from reference gene primer amplification that nucleated cell counts were estimated. Assay: immunoSEQ multiplex PCR; the TCRdb copy retains only in-frame clones and omits some. Clone size and V and J calls were adopted from that table, with D and trimming inferred from the DNA. The table includes tens of thousands of clones, 82% detected once. CDR3 length: 16 amino acids. CDR1 is SGHTA, CDR2 FQGNSA, per germline. V lost 1 base to trimming and J lost 3 bases; unmatched junction nucleotides: 3. This sequence joins TRBV7-2 and TRBJ2-3; 11 bases fit TRBD2. The origin of this receptor is a human donor in a cohort sampled during active COVID-19. The sample comprised peripheral blood. CDR3 sequence reads: CASSLGASGGTDTQYF. In DNA form, the CDR3 reads TGTGCCAGCAGCTTAGGAGCTAGCGGGGGGACAGATACGCAGTATTTT.